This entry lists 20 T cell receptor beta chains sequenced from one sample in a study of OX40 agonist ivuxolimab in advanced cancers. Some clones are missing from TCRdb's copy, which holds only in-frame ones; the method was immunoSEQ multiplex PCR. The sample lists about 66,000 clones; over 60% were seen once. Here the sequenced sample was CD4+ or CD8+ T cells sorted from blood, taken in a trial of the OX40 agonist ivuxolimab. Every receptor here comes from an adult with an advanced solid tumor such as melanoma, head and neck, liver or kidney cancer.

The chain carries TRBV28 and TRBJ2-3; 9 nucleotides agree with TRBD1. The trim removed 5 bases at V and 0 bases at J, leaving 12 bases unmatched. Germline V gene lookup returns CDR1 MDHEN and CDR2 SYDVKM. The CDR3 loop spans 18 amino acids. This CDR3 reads CASSQGTGPRWSTDTQYF. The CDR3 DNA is TGTGCCAGCAGTCAAGGGACAGGGCCTCGGTGGAGCACAGATACGCAGTATTTT.

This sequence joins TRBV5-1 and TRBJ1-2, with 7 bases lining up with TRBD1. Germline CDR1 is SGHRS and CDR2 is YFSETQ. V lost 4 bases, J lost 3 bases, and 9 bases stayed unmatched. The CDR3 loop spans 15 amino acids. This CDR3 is CASSPGRGVDYGYTF. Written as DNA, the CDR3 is TGCGCCAGCAGCCCAGGCAGGGGGGTGGACTATGGCTACACCTTC.

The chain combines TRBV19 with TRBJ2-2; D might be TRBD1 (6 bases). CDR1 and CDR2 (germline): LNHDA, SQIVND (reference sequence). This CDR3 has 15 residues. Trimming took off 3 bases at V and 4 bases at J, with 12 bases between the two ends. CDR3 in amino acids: CASSIDRFSTGELFF. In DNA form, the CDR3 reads TGTGCCAGTAGTATTGACAGGTTTTCCACCGGGGAGCTGTTTTTT.

CDR3 residues: CASSPSGSSYNEQFF. The CDR3 DNA is TGTGCCAGCAGCCCAAGCGGGAGCTCCTACAATGAGCAGTTCTTC. The rearrangement uses TRBV5-5 and TRBJ2-1; 8 bases map to TRBD2. With V trimmed by 4 bases and J by 0 bases, 3 bases remained unmatched. The CDR3 loop spans 15 amino acids. From germline, CDR1 is SGHKS and CDR2 YYEKEE (reference sequence).

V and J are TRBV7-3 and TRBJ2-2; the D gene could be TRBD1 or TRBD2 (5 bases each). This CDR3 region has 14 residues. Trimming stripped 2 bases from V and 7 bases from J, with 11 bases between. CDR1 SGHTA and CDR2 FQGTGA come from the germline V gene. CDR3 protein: CASSLGGFGGELFF. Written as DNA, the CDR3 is TGTGCCAGCAGCTTAGGGGGTTTTGGCGGGGAGCTGTTTTTT.

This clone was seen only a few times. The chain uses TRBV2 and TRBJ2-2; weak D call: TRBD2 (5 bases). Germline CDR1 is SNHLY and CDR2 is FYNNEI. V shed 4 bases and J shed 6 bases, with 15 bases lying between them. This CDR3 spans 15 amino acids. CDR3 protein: CASSGRAVASGELFF. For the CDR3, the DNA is TGTGCCAGCAGTGGTAGAGCGGTAGCTTCCGGGGAGCTGTTTTTT.

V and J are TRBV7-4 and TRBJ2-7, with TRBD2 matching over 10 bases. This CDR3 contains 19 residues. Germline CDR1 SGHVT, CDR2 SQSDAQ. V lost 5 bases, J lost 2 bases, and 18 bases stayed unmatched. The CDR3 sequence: CASSPSSGRFEAATYEQYF. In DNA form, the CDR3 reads TGTGCCAGCAGCCCATCTAGCGGGAGATTTGAGGCGGCGACCTACGAGCAGTACTTC.

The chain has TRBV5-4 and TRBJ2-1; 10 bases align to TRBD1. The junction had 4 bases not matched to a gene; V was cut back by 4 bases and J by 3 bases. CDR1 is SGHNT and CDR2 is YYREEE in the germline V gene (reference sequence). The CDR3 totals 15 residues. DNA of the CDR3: TGTGCCAGCAGCACGGGACAGGGGAGCTACAATGAGCAGTTCTTC. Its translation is CASSTGQGSYNEQFF.

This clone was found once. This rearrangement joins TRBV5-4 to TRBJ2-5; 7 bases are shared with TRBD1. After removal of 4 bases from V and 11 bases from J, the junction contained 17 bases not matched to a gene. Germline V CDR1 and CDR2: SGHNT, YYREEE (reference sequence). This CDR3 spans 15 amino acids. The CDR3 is CASSVGQPGNGEQYF. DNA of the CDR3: TGTGCCAGCAGCGTGGGACAGCCGGGGAATGGGGAGCAGTACTTC.

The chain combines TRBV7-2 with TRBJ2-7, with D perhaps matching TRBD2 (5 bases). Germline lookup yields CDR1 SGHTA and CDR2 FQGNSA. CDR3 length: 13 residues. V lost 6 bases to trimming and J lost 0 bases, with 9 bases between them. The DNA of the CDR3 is TGTGCCAGCAGGAGAGGGAGCTCCTACGAGCAGTACTTC. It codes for CASRRGSSYEQYF.

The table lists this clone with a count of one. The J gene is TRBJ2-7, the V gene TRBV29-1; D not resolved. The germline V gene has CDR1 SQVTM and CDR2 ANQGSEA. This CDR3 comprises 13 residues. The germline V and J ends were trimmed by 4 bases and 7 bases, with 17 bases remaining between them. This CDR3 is CSVVPTPVREQYF. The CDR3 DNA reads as TGCAGCGTTGTTCCGACTCCGGTCAGGGAGCAGTACTTC.

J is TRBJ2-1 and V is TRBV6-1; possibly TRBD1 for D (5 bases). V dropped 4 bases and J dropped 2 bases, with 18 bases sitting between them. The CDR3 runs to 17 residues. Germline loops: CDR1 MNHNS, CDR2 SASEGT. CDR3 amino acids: CASSGPRQGAPYNEQFF. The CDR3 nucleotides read TGTGCCAGCAGTGGGCCGCGCCAAGGGGCACCCTACAATGAGCAGTTCTTC.

Written as DNA, the CDR3 is TGTGCCACCCGGGGGAGGGCTGGCTCCTACAATGAGCAGTTCTTC. Its protein is CATRGRAGSYNEQFF. This sequence joins TRBV2 and TRBJ2-1; 7 bases are shared with TRBD2. CDR3 length: 15 residues. Looked up from germline, CDR1 is SNHLY and CDR2 is FYNNEI. V trimming: 10 bases; J trimming: 0 bases; junction bases outside the gene matches: 9.

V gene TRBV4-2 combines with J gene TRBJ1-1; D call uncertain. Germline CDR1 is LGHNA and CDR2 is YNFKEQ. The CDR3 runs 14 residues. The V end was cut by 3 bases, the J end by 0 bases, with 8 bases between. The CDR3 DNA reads TGTGCCAGCAGCCATGCCTCTCTGAACACTGAAGCTTTCTTT. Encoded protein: CASSHASLNTEAFF.

The DNA of the CDR3 is TGTGCCAGCAGCCGACAGGGGATTTCGGTTACTGAAGCTTTCTTT. This codes for CASSRQGISVTEAFF. V and J are TRBV11-3 and TRBJ1-1; 8 bases match TRBD1. The ends lost 5 bases at V and 5 bases at J; junction bases unmatched: 10. Germline CDR1 reads SGHNT; CDR2 reads YENEEA. This CDR3 is built from 15 residues.

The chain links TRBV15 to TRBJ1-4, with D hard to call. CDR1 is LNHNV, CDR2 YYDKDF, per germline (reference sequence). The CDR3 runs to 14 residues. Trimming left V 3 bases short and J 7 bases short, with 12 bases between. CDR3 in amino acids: CATSRALSSEKLFF. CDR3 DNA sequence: TGTGCCACCAGCAGGGCCCTTTCAAGTGAAAAACTGTTTTTT.

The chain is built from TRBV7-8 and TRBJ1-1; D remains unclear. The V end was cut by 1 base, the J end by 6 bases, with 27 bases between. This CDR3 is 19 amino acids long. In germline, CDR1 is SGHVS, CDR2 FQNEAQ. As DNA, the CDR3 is TGTGCCAGCAGCTTAGTGTCTTCTCTGCCACCTGGAGGAGGGCCTGAAGCTTTCTTT. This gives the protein CASSLVSSLPPGGGPEAFF.

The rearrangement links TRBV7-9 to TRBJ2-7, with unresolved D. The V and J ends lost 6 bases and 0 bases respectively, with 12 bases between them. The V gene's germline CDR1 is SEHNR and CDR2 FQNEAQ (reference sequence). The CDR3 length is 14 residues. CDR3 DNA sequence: TGTGCCAGCAGTCTTAACCCGAGCTCCTACGAGCAGTACTTC. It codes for CASSLNPSSYEQYF.

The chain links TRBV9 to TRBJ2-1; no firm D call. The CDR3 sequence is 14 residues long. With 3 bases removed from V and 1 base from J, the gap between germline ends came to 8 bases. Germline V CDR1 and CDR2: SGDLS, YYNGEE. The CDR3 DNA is TGTGCCAGCAGCGAACTTCCTTCCTACAATGAGCAGTTCTTC. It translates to CASSELPSYNEQFF.

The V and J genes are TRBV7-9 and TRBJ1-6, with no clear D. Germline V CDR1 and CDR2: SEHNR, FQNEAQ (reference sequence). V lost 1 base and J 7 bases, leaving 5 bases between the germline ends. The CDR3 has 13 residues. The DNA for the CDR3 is TGTGCCAGCAGCTTAGAACAGAATTCACCCCTCCACTTT. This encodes CASSLEQNSPLHF.